The clone carrying this TCR beta chain was counted between two and nine times. Building the TCR beta libraries relied on iRepertoire HTBI primers, and CDR3 regions underwent Arm-PCR. TCRdb re-analysed the multiplex PCR reads in MiXCR, keeping a single row per CDR3 protein. The data hold 650,000 to 700,000 distinct CDR3 sequences, with around 30% observed a single time. The data belong to a study of regulatory T cells in long-lasting Graves disease. The time point here: persistent/refractory GD, antithyroid drugs over 5 years with positive TRAb. After RNA was extracted from PBMCs, the TCR library was made from it. V was pared by 8 bases and J by 0 bases, with 4 bases of the junction left unmatched. The CDR3 consists of 14 residues. Germline loops: CDR1 LNHDA, CDR2 SQIVND (reference sequence).

The chain couples TRBV19 to TRBJ1-3; 7 bases agree with TRBD1. This receptor was identified in a female donor with Graves disease. Here the sequenced sample was peripheral blood mononuclear cells (PBMCs), taken when the disease was refractory, from a patient treated with antithyroid drugs. In nucleotides, the CDR3 is TGTGCCAGTGGGGACAGACCCTCTGGAAACACCATATATTTT. Translation: CASGDRPSGNTIYF. Based on the CDR3 plus reference TRBV19 and TRBJ1-3, the full variable domain is DGGITQSPKYLFRKEGQNVTLSCEQNLNHDAMYWYRQDPGQGLRLIYYSQIVNDFQKGDIAEGYSVSREKKESFPLTVTSAQKNPTAFYLCASGDRPSGNTIYFGEGSWLTVV.